The 10 T cell receptor beta chains below come from one sample, sequenced in a study of memory CD4+ T cells and cytomegalovirus serostatus. The sort gate was single viable CD3+CD4+CD8-CD45RO+ cells for memory CD4+ T cells. The data were produced by immunoSEQ multiplex PCR, yet TCRdb's version contains in-frame clones alone and is incomplete. The table records around 84,000 clones, over 80% of them present only once. The material sequenced was memory CD4+ T cells from blood. Receptors originate from an adult in good health and CMV-seronegative.

The V gene is TRBV7-8, the J gene TRBJ2-3; either TRBD1 or TRBD2 may supply D (5 bases each). The CDR3 covers 14 residues. Germline CDR1 SGHVS, CDR2 FQNEAQ. The V gene lost 4 bases and the J gene lost 2 bases, with 10 bases spanning the gap. The CDR3 loop reads CASSYGTHTDTQYF. CDR3 nucleotide sequence: TGTGCCAGCAGCTACGGGACCCACACAGATACGCAGTATTTT.

This clone was seen a few times. The chain recombines TRBV6-1 with TRBJ1-1, with D perhaps TRBD1 (5 bases). V was cut by 7 bases and J by 5 bases, with 14 bases left in between. CDR3 length: 13 amino acids. CDR1 is MNHNS, CDR2 SASEGT, per germline. CDR3 sequence: CASTRGRETEAFF. CDR3 in DNA: TGTGCCAGCACTCGGGGGAGGGAGACTGAAGCTTTCTTT.

This clone has only one observation. This chain uses TRBV7-3 with TRBJ1-2; TRBD1 agrees at 10 bases. The CDR3 covers 16 residues. J gave up 2 bases and V 3 bases, and 6 bases lay outside the gene matches. In germline, CDR1 is SGHTA, CDR2 FQGTGA. Here the CDR3 DNA reads TGTGCCAGCAGCTTGAGCCCGGGACAGGGGAACTATGGCTACACCTTC. The encoded protein is CASSLSPGQGNYGYTF.

DNA of the CDR3: TGTGCCAGCAGCTTAGGGATCCAGGGGGTCTACGAGCAGTACTTC. As protein: CASSLGIQGVYEQYF. V usage is TRBV7-2 and J usage is TRBJ2-7, with 7 bases identical to TRBD1. Germline CDR1 reads SGHTA; CDR2 reads FQGNSA. CDR3 size: 15 residues. With 1 base clipped from V and 3 bases from J, the junction kept 6 bases outside the gene matches.

This chain links TRBV4-1 with TRBJ1-2; TRBD1 matches at 7 bases. J was trimmed by 2 bases and V by 4 bases; bases with no gene match: 7. Germline V gives CDR1 MGHRA, CDR2 YSYEKL. The CDR3 length is 15 residues. The CDR3 loop reads CASSRLGQRNYGYTF. The CDR3 region has the DNA TGCGCCAGCAGCCGCCTGGGACAGAGAAACTATGGCTACACCTTC.

The chain has TRBV30 and TRBJ1-2, with TRBD1 matching over 7 bases. CDR1 GTSNPN and CDR2 SVGIG come from the germline V gene (reference sequence). The junction had 8 bases not matched to a gene; V was cut back by 0 bases and J by 4 bases. This CDR3 has 15 amino acids. CDR3 sequence: CAWSVKTGQGYGYTF. CDR3 DNA: TGTGCCTGGAGTGTAAAGACAGGGCAAGGCTATGGCTACACCTTC.

This clone was detected only once. This sequence joins TRBV30 and TRBJ2-5; D gene ambiguous. The CDR3 spans 12 residues. In germline, CDR1 is GTSNPN, CDR2 SVGIG (reference sequence). V lost 1 base, J lost 4 bases, and 7 bases lay in between. DNA of the CDR3: TGTGCCTGGAGTGAAGTTACAGAGACCCAGTACTTC. Translation gives CAWSEVTETQYF.

V is TRBV6-1 and J is TRBJ1-3; the D gene is possibly TRBD1 (5 bases). V dropped 5 bases and J dropped 0 bases, with 11 bases sitting between them. The CDR3 extends over 15 amino acids. Germline V lookup: CDR1 MNHNS, CDR2 SASEGT. CDR3 protein: CASSTGTSSGNTIYF. CDR3 DNA sequence: TGTGCCAGCAGTACAGGCACATCCTCTGGAAACACCATATATTTT.

The chain uses TRBV6-6 and TRBJ1-2, with D possibly matching TRBD1 (5 bases). V lost 9 bases to trimming and J lost 3 bases, with 14 bases between them. The germline gives CDR1 MNHNY, CDR2 SVGAGI (reference sequence). CDR3 length: 13 residues. The CDR3 here is CASRQGSDYGYTF. The DNA for the CDR3 is TGTGCCAGTAGGCAGGGATCGGACTATGGCTACACCTTC.

Concerning this clone: One end of the junction varies from germline; a read error may be responsible. The rearrangement joins TRBV7-7 to TRBJ2-3; perhaps TRBD2 as D (5 bases). The CDR3 has 14 amino acids. Germline V gives CDR1 SSHAT, CDR2 FNYEAQ (reference sequence). The CDR3 here is CASSLGLAPDTQYF. CDR3 DNA sequence: TGTGCTAGCAGCTTAGGGCTAGCCCCAGATACGCAGTATTTT.